Sequencing of this TCR beta chain was carried out in a study of cytomegalovirus exposure and HLA in healthy donors. Study summary: Approximately 180 million T cells yielded 120 million or so unique TCR beta sequences, as an earlier analysis found.

Notes on the study in general: A later analysis reportedly identified an Asian-associated ancestry cluster as carrying fewer N-insertions than the approximately 670-donor mean.

Primers: 60 Vbeta forward and 13 Jbeta reverse. Clones were sequenced by immunoSEQ multiplex PCR, and TCRdb holds only the in-frame ones, with some missing. This table has some 100,000 clones, around 82% appearing once. This clone was observed a handful of times. Its antigen is not identified. What was sequenced was PBMCs. The clonotype was recovered from a woman in her fifties or sixties in good health and CMV-seropositive.

In DNA form, the CDR3 reads TGCAGTGTATCTAGCGTCTACGAGCAGTACTTC. Encoded protein: CSVSSVYEQYF. This rearrangement joins TRBV20-1 to TRBJ2-7, with a weak D call TRBD2 (6 bases). The germline V and J ends were trimmed by 7 bases and 3 bases, with 10 bases remaining between them. Germline lookup yields CDR1 DFQATT and CDR2 SNEGSKA (reference sequence). This CDR3 spans 11 amino acids.